Listed here are 21 T cell receptor beta chains from one sample, sequenced in a study of response to subunit inactivated influenza vaccine. TCRdb re-analysed the RT-PCR reads in MiXCR, keeping a single row per CDR3 protein. The sample shows roughly 700,000 distinct CDR3 sequences, more than 11% of them seen only once. This specimen consisted of PBMCs from blood, obtained around 15 days before vaccination. The receptor source for this set is a man between 50 and 59 years old who received an inactivated influenza vaccine.

This clonotype was observed a few times. CDR3 DNA: TGTGCCAGCAGCCTCGGGACTAGCGGGAATACGCAGTATTTT. This gives the protein CASSLGTSGNTQYF. This rearrangement joins TRBV11-2 to TRBJ2-3; 13 bases align to TRBD2. Trimming took 5 bases from V and 7 from J; bases not matched to a gene: 3. Germline assignment: CDR1 SGHAT and CDR2 FQNNGV. This CDR3 has 14 residues.

The rearrangement uses TRBV12-3 or TRBV12-4 and TRBJ1-2, with 8 bases that match TRBD1. The CDR3 spans 14 residues. Trimming removed 5 bases from V and 8 bases from J; junction bases left unmatched: 10. This chain's CDR3 is CASSPWQGARGYTF. The CDR3 DNA reads TGTGCCAGCAGTCCTTGGCAGGGGGCGCGCGGCTACACCTTC.

This clonotype has a handful of counts. V and J are TRBV5-1 and TRBJ2-3; 8 nucleotides match TRBD2. The CDR3 covers 15 residues. The germline CDR1 and CDR2 sequences are SGHRS and YFSETQ. V shed 2 bases and J 4 bases; nucleotides not matched to a gene: 6. The CDR3 is CASSFGGGRPDTQYF. The CDR3 nucleotides read TGCGCCAGCAGCTTTGGCGGGGGGCGGCCAGATACGCAGTATTTT.

The sample holds a few counts of this clonotype. The rearrangement uses TRBV10-3 and TRBJ1-2; D remains unclear. Trimming took off 5 bases at V and 3 bases at J, with 10 bases between the two ends. CDR3 size: 13 residues. Germline-derived CDR1 and CDR2 are ENHRY and SYGVKD. CDR3 amino acids: CAISPDGDYGYTF. The CDR3 DNA reads as TGTGCCATCAGTCCCGACGGAGACTATGGCTACACCTTC.

This clonotype has just a few counts. The chain combines TRBV10-3 with TRBJ2-5, with D possibly being TRBD1 (6 bases). The CDR3 extends over 13 amino acids. V was clipped by 5 bases and J by 2 bases, with 9 bases between them. Per the germline V gene, CDR1 is ENHRY and CDR2 is SYGVKD. CDR3 DNA sequence: TGTGCCATCAGTAGGACAGAACAAGAGACCCAGTACTTC. Protein: CAISRTEQETQYF.

V is TRBV12-3 or TRBV12-4 and J is TRBJ1-1; TRBD1 aligns across 7 bases. The CDR3 consists of 12 residues. V lost 5 bases and J lost 6; bases outside the gene matches: 3. As DNA, the CDR3 is TGTGCCAGCAGTACAGGGGAGGCTGAAGCTTTCTTT. Its protein is CASSTGEAEAFF.

The J gene is TRBJ1-2, the V gene TRBV18; perhaps TRBD1 as D (5 bases). V gave up 2 bases and J gave up 0 bases, with 10 bases separating them. The CDR3 totals 15 residues. CDR1 and CDR2 (germline): KGHSH, LQKENI. This chain's CDR3 is CASSPTGPANYGYTF. The DNA for the CDR3 is TGTGCCAGCTCACCAACAGGTCCAGCTAACTATGGCTACACCTTC.

This clonotype was seen a handful of times. The chain combines TRBV18 with TRBJ2-7; 10 positions agree with TRBD2. The CDR3 runs 15 residues. CDR1 and CDR2 (germline): KGHSH, LQKENI. V lost 0 bases, J lost 6 bases, and 5 bases stayed unmatched. In DNA form, the CDR3 reads TGTGCCAGCTCACCACCGGCTAGCGGGAGTATCGAGCAGTACTTC. Translation gives CASSPPASGSIEQYF. The full variable domain, its missing parts supplied by reference TRBV18 and TRBJ2-7, is NAGVMQNPRHLVRRRGQEARLRCSPMKGHSHVYWYRQLPEEGLKFMVYLQKENIIDESGMPKERFSAEFPKEGPSILRIQQVVRGDSAAYFCASSPPASGSIEQYFGPGTRLTVT.

At least ten counts were recorded for this clonotype. V usage is TRBV6-6 and J usage is TRBJ1-2, with D possibly being TRBD1 (6 bases). The germline V gene has CDR1 MNHNY and CDR2 SVGAGI (reference sequence). The V gene lost 4 bases and the J gene lost 7 bases, with 10 bases spanning the gap. The CDR3 length is 12 residues. The CDR3 spells CASSSGDRGYTF. The CDR3 DNA is TGTGCCAGCAGTTCAGGGGATCGTGGCTACACCTTC.

The rearrangement joins TRBV3-1 to TRBJ2-7; 11 bases fit TRBD2. The V and J ends lost 4 bases and 7 bases, in that order; junction bases with no gene match: 6. CDR3 size: 14 residues. Germline CDR1 and CDR2: LGHDT and YNNKEL (reference sequence). CDR3: CASSPLRTSGEQYF. The CDR3 bases are TGTGCCAGCAGCCCTCTCCGGACTAGCGGGGAGCAGTACTTC.

This clonotype has only a few counts. The rearrangement joins TRBV9 to TRBJ2-7; tentative D call: TRBD1 (9 bases). The ends were cut back, 3 bases at V and 4 bases at J, with 20 bases in the middle. The germline CDR1 and CDR2 sequences are SGDLS and YYNGEE. The CDR3 spans 16 residues. The DNA for the CDR3 is TGTGCCAGCAGCGGTCGGGGGGGGACAGGGTTGTACGAGCAGTACTTC. It yields the protein CASSGRGGTGLYEQYF.

The J gene is TRBJ1-2, the V gene TRBV12-3 or TRBV12-4; 12 bases are shared with TRBD1. The junction had 13 bases not matched to a gene; V was cut back by 3 bases and J by 8 bases. The CDR3 consists of 17 residues. CDR3 sequence reads: CASSFAGDRGLTRGYTF. The CDR3 DNA follows: TGTGCCAGCAGTTTTGCGGGGGACAGGGGGCTAACCCGAGGCTACACCTTC.

This clonotype was seen only a few times. CDR3 sequence reads: CASSDLGSYNQPQHF. CDR3 nucleotides: TGTGCCAGCAGTGACCTTGGATCTTACAATCAGCCCCAGCATTTT. The rearrangement links TRBV2 to TRBJ1-5; D is unresolved. Germline V CDR1 and CDR2: SNHLY, FYNNEI. Trimming cost V 3 bases and J 3 bases, with 12 bases left between them. This CDR3 comprises 15 residues.

This clonotype was seen a single time. The V call is TRBV9, the J call TRBJ2-1, with 13 nucleotides matching TRBD2. V lost 6 bases and J lost 9; bases outside the gene matches: 9. Germline CDR1 reads SGDLS; CDR2 reads YYNGEE. The length of the CDR3 is 15 residues. The chain's CDR3 is CASILAGGPWTEQFF. The CDR3 DNA sequence: TGTGCCAGCATACTAGCGGGAGGGCCGTGGACTGAGCAGTTCTTC.

As concerns this clonotype: The junction departs from the called germline gene at one end, perhaps through a read error. The chain recombines TRBV20-1 with TRBJ1-1; D not certain. The CDR3 is 13 amino acids. Germline V lookup: CDR1 DFQATT, CDR2 SNEGSKA (reference sequence). The CDR3 DNA follows: TGCAGTGCTACTGACGGCCTGAACACTGACGCTTTCTTT. Its translation is CSATDGLNTDAFF.

The genes are TRBV14 and TRBJ2-1; no firm D call. This CDR3 is 16 amino acids long. V dropped 4 bases and J dropped 4 bases, with 17 bases sitting between them. The germline V gene has CDR1 SGHDN and CDR2 FVKESK. CDR3 loop: CASSRSGSNAYNEQFF. The CDR3 coding sequence is TGTGCCAGCAGCCGTTCCGGGTCGAACGCATACAATGAGCAGTTCTTC.

This clonotype was found many times. The genes are TRBV20-1 and TRBJ2-3; TRBD2 is a possible D gene (6 bases). V was pared by 5 bases and J by 1 base, with 13 bases between. The CDR3 extends over 14 amino acids. Germline lookup yields CDR1 DFQATT and CDR2 SNEGSKA (reference sequence). CDR3 protein: CSASSVSRTDTQYF. For the CDR3, the DNA is TGCAGTGCTTCTAGCGTCTCCCGCACAGATACGCAGTATTTT.

The chain is built from TRBV11-2 and TRBJ2-1; the D is unclear. V gave up 5 bases and J gave up 11 bases, with 16 bases separating them. This CDR3 has 13 amino acids. Looked up from germline, CDR1 is SGHAT and CDR2 is FQNNGV. The CDR3 here is CASSVRLREKQFF. In nucleotides, the CDR3 is TGTGCCAGCAGCGTACGGTTAAGGGAAAAGCAGTTCTTC.

This clonotype has just a few counts. The chain carries TRBV6-1 and TRBJ2-5, with 8 positions matching TRBD2. CDR1 and CDR2 from the germline V gene are MNHNS and SASEGT. Trimming at V came to 6 bases and at J to 4 bases, leaving 16 bases not matched to a gene. The length of the CDR3 is 17 residues. The CDR3 DNA is TGTGCCAGCAGCCCCCCGGGGGGGGACATATTGTCAGAGACCCAGTACTTC. It is translated as CASSPPGGDILSETQYF.

This clonotype was counted at least ten times. The chain links TRBV20-1 to TRBJ2-1; D uncertain. Germline V lookup: CDR1 DFQATT, CDR2 SNEGSKA (reference sequence). CDR3 length: 13 residues. V was pared by 3 bases and J by 3 bases, with 9 bases between. CDR3 sequence: CSARGSDYNEQFF. Here the CDR3 DNA reads TGCAGTGCTAGGGGCTCCGACTACAATGAGCAGTTCTTC.

In its sample, this clonotype was seen a few times. Here the CDR3 DNA reads TGCAGCGTTGAGATGACAGGGGCCTTCCTTGAGACCCAGTACTTC. This gives the protein CSVEMTGAFLETQYF. This chain joins TRBV29-1 and TRBJ2-5; 8 bases are a match to TRBD1. The J segment lost 5 bases and the V segment lost 3 bases, leaving 11 bases of the junction unmatched. This CDR3 spans 15 amino acids. Germline loops: CDR1 SQVTM, CDR2 ANQGSEA.